These T cell receptor beta chains were read from a single sample in a study of shared clonotypes between healthy human individuals. Only in-frame clones appear in the TCRdb table, and some are missing; sequencing was by immunoSEQ multiplex PCR. The sample consists of over 950,000 clones, 60% to 80% of them appearing once. Sequencing input: memory CD4+ T cells from PBMCs. The receptors derive from a young man in good health. Some clones in this sample may be carry-over from other donors' samples. CDR3s include the opening cysteine and the closing phenylalanine or tryptophan. The order of the fields is V gene, clone size, J gene, D gene, CDR3 DNA, CDR3 protein. A D gene is named only where the DNA matches it firmly. A clone size is listed for some rows: how often the clone was seen (once, few, many), or a class if it is expanded.

TRBV2,.,TRBJ2-1,.,TGTGCCAGCAGGGGGGACAAAGCCTCCTACAATGAGCAGTTCTTC,CASRGDKASYNEQFF
TRBV28,.,TRBJ2-5,TRBD2,TGTGCCAGCAGTTTATGGCGCGGGGGACAAGAGACCCAGTACTTC,CASSLWRGGQETQYF
TRBV28,.,TRBJ1-2,.,TGTGCCAGCAGGAAAACCCAAGGGAGGAGCGATAACTATGGCTACACCTTC,CASRKTQGRSDNYGYTF
TRBV4-3,.,TRBJ2-1,TRBD2,TGCGCCAGCAGCCAAGAACCTAGCGGGAGCCGAAAGAATGAGCAGTTCTTC,CASSQEPSGSRKNEQFF
TRBV7-9,.,TRBJ1-1,.,TGTGCCAGCAGCTCCTGGGGGGAGAACACTGAAGCTTTCTTT,CASSSWGENTEAFF
TRBV5-1,.,TRBJ2-6,.,TGCGCCAGCAGCCCTCTCGCGGGCCTCTCTGGGGCCAACGTCCTGACTTTC,CASSPLAGLSGANVLTF
TRBV10-3,few,TRBJ1-1,TRBD1,TGTGCCATCAGTCCGGGACAGGGAGAAGCTTTCTTT,CAISPGQGEAFF
TRBV7-2,once,TRBJ1-1,.,TGTGCCAGCAGAGAAGGGACTGAAGCTTTCTTT,CASREGTEAFF
TRBV5-4,.,TRBJ2-1,TRBD1,TGTGCCAGCAGCGCATCGACAGGGCAGGTGTACAATGAGCAGTTCTTC,CASSASTGQVYNEQFF
TRBV28,once,TRBJ2-3,TRBD1,TGTGCCACAGGGGGACAGGGCACAGATACGCAGTATTTT,CATGGQGTDTQYF
TRBV6-6,.,TRBJ2-5,.,TGTGCCAGCAAGGTCCGGGGGCCAAGCCAAGAGACCCAGTACTTC,CASKVRGPSQETQYF
TRBV2,.,TRBJ2-1,.,TGTGCCAGCAGGGACCGGGGGTACAATGAGCAGTTCTTC,CASRDRGYNEQFF
TRBV9,.,TRBJ2-5,TRBD2,TGTGCCAGCAGCGCGACTAGCGTAGAGACCCAGTACTTC,CASSATSVETQYF
TRBV5-1,.,TRBJ1-4,.,TGCGCCAGCAGCTTGGTAGCCGGAACTAATGAAAAACTGTTTTTT,CASSLVAGTNEKLFF
TRBV5-1,.,TRBJ2-7,TRBD2,TGCGCCAGCAGCTTGGCCGCGGGAGGCTCCTACGAGCAGTACTTC,CASSLAAGGSYEQYF
TRBV28,once,TRBJ1-5,TRBD1,TGTGCCAGCAGTCCCCTGGGACAGAATAGCAATCAGCCCCAGCATTTT,CASSPLGQNSNQPQHF